Following are 12 T cell receptor beta chains from one sample sequenced in a study of shared clonotypes between healthy human individuals. CD45RO negativity and positive selection for CCR7 defined naive CD8 cells, a population that excluded terminally differentiated effector memory CD45RA+ cells. Clones were sequenced by immunoSEQ multiplex PCR, and TCRdb holds only the in-frame ones, with some missing. The sample gives 2 million or so clones, less than 95% of which show up once; 1% to 1.3% is in the top ten. Material: naive CD8+ T cells sorted from blood. These receptors were obtained from a man aged 18 to 30 in good health.

The chain has TRBV7-9 and TRBJ2-7; no clear D gene. Per germline, CDR1 SEHNR and CDR2 FQNEAQ (reference sequence). V lost 0 bases, J lost 2 bases, and 8 bases lay in between. The CDR3 length is 14 residues. The CDR3 protein is CASSLASSPYEQYF. The CDR3 region has the DNA TGTGCCAGCAGCTTAGCCAGTTCCCCCTACGAGCAGTACTTC.

This clone was detected once. The V and J genes are TRBV29-1 and TRBJ2-1; the D gene could be TRBD1 or TRBD2 (6 bases each). V shed 8 bases and J shed 3 bases, with 14 bases lying between them. Germline CDR1 reads SQVTM; CDR2 reads ANQGSEA. The CDR3 length is 13 residues. The CDR3 loop is CSHDGGFYNEQFF. The CDR3 DNA reads as TGCAGCCACGACGGGGGCTTCTACAATGAGCAGTTCTTC.

In the case of this clone: At the DNA level, this CDR3 is encoded by other sequences in the same sample as well. The chain links TRBV7-9 to TRBJ2-7; TRBD2 aligns across 9 bases. V shed 1 base, J shed 3 bases, and the junction held 4 bases outside the gene matches. Germline loops: CDR1 SEHNR, CDR2 FQNEAQ (reference sequence). This CDR3 has 15 amino acids. This CDR3 is CASSLGVAGDYEQYF. CDR3 nucleotides: TGTGCCAGCAGCTTAGGAGTAGCGGGAGACTACGAGCAGTACTTC.

On this clone: Sequence at one end of the junction differs from germline and may be a read error. This chain links TRBV28 with TRBJ1-2, with D maybe TRBD1 (5 bases). CDR3 size: 10 residues. From germline, CDR1 is MDHEN and CDR2 SYDVKM. The CDR3 DNA reads TGTGCCAGCAGTTCAGGGACCGGGAGCTTC. Its translation is CASSSGTGSF.

The rearrangement uses TRBV28 and TRBJ1-2; possible D gene TRBD1, 5 bases. Trimming removed 5 bases at V and 7 bases at J, with 17 bases between. The CDR3 length is 14 residues. Germline assignment: CDR1 MDHEN and CDR2 SYDVKM. The CDR3: CASSPLTGLSGYTF. The CDR3 region has the DNA TGTGCCAGCAGTCCGTTGACGGGACTTTCTGGCTACACCTTC.

V gene TRBV6-6 combines with J gene TRBJ1-1; D possibly corresponds to TRBD1 (5 bases). The V end was cut by 6 bases, the J end by 6 bases, with 17 bases between. CDR1 and CDR2 from the germline V gene are MNHNY and SVGAGI (reference sequence). The CDR3 covers 14 residues. DNA of the CDR3: TGTGCCAGCAGCCTCATCTGGGGCTTGGCTGAAGCTTTCTTT. Its protein is CASSLIWGLAEAFF.

This clone was seen only once. The rearrangement links TRBV6-4 to TRBJ1-5; TRBD1 is a possible D gene (6 bases). The CDR3 extends over 17 amino acids. Trimming took off 8 bases at V and 5 bases at J, with 25 bases between the two ends. Germline V lookup: CDR1 MRHNA, CDR2 SNTAGT. The DNA for the CDR3 is TGTGCCAGCTCCGGGACAAATCCTGCGTTCCGCTATCAGCCCCAGCATTTT. Its translation is CASSGTNPAFRYQPQHF.

The chain uses TRBV7-9 and TRBJ2-5; D may be TRBD1 (5 bases). The germline V and J ends were trimmed by 0 bases and 1 base, with 9 bases remaining between them. From germline, CDR1 is SEHNR and CDR2 FQNEAQ (reference sequence). The CDR3 runs 15 residues. CDR3 region: CASSLARGSQETQYF. The CDR3 DNA follows: TGTGCCAGCAGCTTAGCAAGGGGCAGCCAAGAGACCCAGTACTTC.

The chain carries TRBV28 and TRBJ2-1, with TRBD2 matching over 11 bases. Germline V gene lookup returns CDR1 MDHEN and CDR2 SYDVKM. V trimming: 6 bases; J trimming: 0 bases; junction bases outside the gene matches: 4. This CDR3 is built from 16 residues. CDR3 bases: TGTGCCAGCAGCCGACTAGCGGGGTACTCCTACAATGAGCAGTTCTTC. Protein: CASSRLAGYSYNEQFF.

The chain joins TRBV19 to TRBJ1-2, with no clear D. The CDR3 contains 15 residues. V dropped 3 bases and J dropped 4 bases, with 15 bases sitting between them. Germline V CDR1 and CDR2: LNHDA, SQIVND (reference sequence). The CDR3 here is CASSISWQDVYGYTF. The DNA of the CDR3 is TGTGCCAGTAGTATTAGTTGGCAGGACGTCTATGGCTACACCTTC.

CDR3 region: CASSEGVTSTDTQYF. CDR3 in DNA: TGTGCCAGCAGCGAAGGGGTAACTAGCACAGATACGCAGTATTTT. The V gene is TRBV9, the J gene TRBJ2-3; TRBD1 is a possible D gene (5 bases). CDR1 is SGDLS and CDR2 is YYNGEE in the germline V gene. V dropped 3 bases and J dropped 0 bases, with 11 bases sitting between them. This CDR3 comprises 15 residues.

The gene calls are TRBV5-4 and TRBJ2-1; D might be TRBD1 (6 bases). The CDR3 runs to 13 residues. Germline V gives CDR1 SGHNT, CDR2 YYREEE (reference sequence). Trimming removed 4 bases from V and 4 bases from J, with 9 bases in between. DNA for the CDR3: TGTGCCAGCAGCCGGACAGATTACAATGAGCAGTTCTTC. Translating it yields CASSRTDYNEQFF.